This T cell receptor (beta chain) is drawn from a study of blood T cell repertoires in COVID-19. Overall study context: T cells, B-cell-depleted T cells, or PBMCs provided the cDNA or gDNA that served as material.

It was during active infection that Seattle patients were enrolled and then longitudinally followed. Assay: immunoSEQ multiplex PCR; the TCRdb copy retains only in-frame clones and omits some. The sample gives some 200,000 clones, around four fifths of which show up once; under 0.95% is in the top ten. Germline lookup yields CDR1 LGHDT and CDR2 YNNKEL (reference sequence). The J segment lost 5 bases and the V segment lost 5 bases, leaving 6 bases of the junction unmatched. This CDR3 is 13 amino acids long. The sequence was collected from a man aged 55 to 69 with COVID-19, enrolled during active disease. The chain uses TRBV3-1 (or the pseudogene TRBV3-2) and TRBJ2-7; 7 nucleotides agree with TRBD2. The sequenced sample was peripheral blood. The CDR3: CASSSRGSHEQYF. The CDR3 nucleotides are TGTGCCAGCAGCAGTCGCGGGAGCCACGAGCAGTACTTC.